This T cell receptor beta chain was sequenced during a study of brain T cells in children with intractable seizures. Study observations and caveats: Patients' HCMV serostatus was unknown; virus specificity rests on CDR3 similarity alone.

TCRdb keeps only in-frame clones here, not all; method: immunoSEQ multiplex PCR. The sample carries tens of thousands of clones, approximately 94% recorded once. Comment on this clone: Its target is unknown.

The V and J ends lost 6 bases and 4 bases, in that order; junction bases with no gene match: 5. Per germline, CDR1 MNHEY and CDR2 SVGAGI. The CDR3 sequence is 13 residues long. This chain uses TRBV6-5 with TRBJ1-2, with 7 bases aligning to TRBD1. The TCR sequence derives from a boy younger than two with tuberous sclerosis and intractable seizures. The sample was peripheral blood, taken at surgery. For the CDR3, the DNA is TGTGCCAGCAGCCTGGGGGACAGCTATGGCTACACCTTC. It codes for CASSLGDSYGYTF.